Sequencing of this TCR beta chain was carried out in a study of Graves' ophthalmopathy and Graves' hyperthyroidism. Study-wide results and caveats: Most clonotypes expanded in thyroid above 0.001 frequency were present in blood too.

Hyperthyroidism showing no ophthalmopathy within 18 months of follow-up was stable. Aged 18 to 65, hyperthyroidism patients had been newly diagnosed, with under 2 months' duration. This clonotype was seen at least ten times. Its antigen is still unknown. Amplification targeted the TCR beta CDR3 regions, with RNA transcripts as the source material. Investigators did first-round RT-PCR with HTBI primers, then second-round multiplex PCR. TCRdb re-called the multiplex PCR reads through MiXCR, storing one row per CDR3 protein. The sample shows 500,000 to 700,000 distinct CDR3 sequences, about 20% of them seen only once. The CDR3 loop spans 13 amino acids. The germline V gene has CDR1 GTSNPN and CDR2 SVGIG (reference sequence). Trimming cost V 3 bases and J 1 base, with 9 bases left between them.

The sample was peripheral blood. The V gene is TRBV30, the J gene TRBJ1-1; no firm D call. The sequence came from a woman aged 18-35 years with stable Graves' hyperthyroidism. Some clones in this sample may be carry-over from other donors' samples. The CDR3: CAWRQEKNTEAFF. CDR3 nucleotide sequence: TGTGCCTGGAGGCAGGAGAAGAACACTGAAGCTTTCTTT. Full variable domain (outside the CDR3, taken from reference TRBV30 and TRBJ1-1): SQTIHQWPATLVQPVGSPLSLECTVEGTSNPNLYWYRQAAGRGLQLLFYSVGIGQISSEVPQNLSASRPQDRQFILSSKKLLLSDSGFYLCAWRQEKNTEAFFGQGTRLTVV.